These 8 T cell receptor beta chains originate from one sample sequenced in a study of T cell responses to AZD1222 COVID-19 vaccine. Assay: immunoSEQ multiplex PCR; the TCRdb copy retains only in-frame clones and omits some. Altogether 90,000 to 95,000 clones are present, about 88% being singletons, with the ten largest covering 15% to 20%. Sequences were derived from peripheral blood, sampled on day 0 of AZD1222 vaccination. The receptors come from an adult in good health.

This chain links TRBV6-2 or TRBV6-3 with TRBJ1-5, with D perhaps TRBD1 (6 bases). Germline V gene lookup returns CDR1 MNHEY and CDR2 SVGEGT. Trimming left V 2 bases short and J 7 bases short, with 9 bases between. The CDR3 sequence is 13 residues long. The CDR3 sequence: CASSYGGAQPQHF. The CDR3 bases are TGTGCCAGCAGTTACGGGGGGGCACAGCCCCAGCATTTT.

The chain is built from TRBV18 and TRBJ2-6, with a possible D match to TRBD1 (6 bases). V shed 3 bases and J shed 1 base, with 13 bases lying between them. Germline values: CDR1 KGHSH, CDR2 LQKENI. The CDR3 extends over 17 amino acids. Here the CDR3 reads CASSPRNDRSGANVLTF. The CDR3 bases are TGTGCCAGCTCACCGCGAAACGACAGGTCTGGGGCCAACGTCCTGACTTTC.

J is TRBJ1-2 and V is TRBV6-5; TRBD1 matches at 8 bases. With 2 bases clipped from V and 2 bases from J, the junction kept 7 bases outside the gene matches. The CDR3 is made up of 16 amino acids. The germline V gene has CDR1 MNHEY and CDR2 SVGAGI. In DNA, the CDR3 is TGTGCCAGCAGTTACGCATCGGGACAGGCAAACTATGGCTACACCTTC. As protein: CASSYASGQANYGYTF.

The chain uses TRBV3-1 (or the pseudogene TRBV3-2) and TRBJ2-5; 7 bases fit TRBD2. The CDR3 extends over 13 amino acids. Losses at the gene ends were 5 bases for V and 5 bases for J; bases not matched to a gene: 5. Per germline, CDR1 LGHDT and CDR2 YNNKEL (reference sequence). The CDR3, as DNA: TGTGCCAGCAGCGACCGGGAGGCGGAGACCCAGTACTTC. Protein product: CASSDREAETQYF.

This clone was picked up a small number of times. The V gene is TRBV2, the J gene TRBJ1-3; D possibly corresponds to TRBD1 (5 bases). In germline, CDR1 is SNHLY, CDR2 FYNNEI. The V end lost 8 bases, the J end lost 0 bases, and 20 bases lay between the germline ends. This CDR3 spans 17 amino acids. The CDR3 sequence: CASSTGTLGVSGNTIYF. CDR3 in DNA: TGTGCCAGCTCAACCGGGACTCTGGGGGTCTCTGGAAACACCATATATTTT. The variable domain in full, completed from reference TRBV2 and TRBJ1-3, reads EPEVTQTPSHQVTQMGQEVILRCVPISNHLYFYWYRQILGQKVEFLVSFYNNEISEKSEIFDDQFSVERPDGSNFTLKIRSTKLEDSAMYFCASSTGTLGVSGNTIYFGEGSWLTVV.

CDR3 region: CASSPPITGVTATNEKLFF. CDR3 in DNA: TGTGCCAGCTCACCACCGATTACAGGGGTCACAGCAACTAATGAAAAACTGTTTTTT. The rearrangement joins TRBV18 to TRBJ1-4; the match to TRBD1 covers 7 bases. J was trimmed by 0 bases and V by 0 bases; bases with no gene match: 10. This CDR3 contains 19 residues. Germline loops: CDR1 KGHSH, CDR2 LQKENI. The full variable domain, its missing parts supplied by reference TRBV18 and TRBJ1-4, is NAGVMQNPRHLVRRRGQEARLRCSPMKGHSHVYWYRQLPEEGLKFMVYLQKENIIDESGMPKERFSAEFPKEGPSILRIQQVVRGDSAAYFCASSPPITGVTATNEKLFFGSGTQLSVL.

This clone was counted a few times. The genes are TRBV16 and TRBJ1-2; D gene uncertain. Trimming removed 3 bases from V and 5 bases from J, with 7 bases in between. Germline V gene data show CDR1 as KGHSY and CDR2 as FQNENV. The CDR3 covers 12 residues. CDR3 in DNA: TGTGCCAGCAGCCATGGAGGGTATGGCTACACCTTC. This codes for CASSHGGYGYTF.

For the CDR3, the DNA is TGTGCCAGCAGCCCAAGGACTAGCGGGGGCCCCTACGAGCAGTACTTC. Protein sequence: CASSPRTSGGPYEQYF. The V and J genes are TRBV9 and TRBJ2-7; 13 bases match TRBD2. Trimming cost V 4 bases and J 2 bases; bases outside gene matches: 6. This CDR3 has 16 amino acids. The germline gives CDR1 SGDLS, CDR2 YYNGEE. The full variable domain, completed using reference TRBV9 and TRBJ2-7, is DSGVTQTPKHLITATGQRVTLRCSPRSGDLSVYWYQQSLDQGLQFLIQYYNGEERAKGNILERFSAQQFPDLHSELNLSSLELGDSALYFCASSPRTSGGPYEQYFGPGTRLTVT.